These 2 T cell receptor beta chains came from one sample sequenced in a study of blood T cell repertoires in COVID-19. This table comes from immunoSEQ multiplex PCR, and its TCRdb copy is limited to in-frame clones, with some not included. The data hold around 65,000 clones, with around 86% observed a single time. The sequenced sample was peripheral blood. Receptors were obtained from a human donor in a cohort sampled during active COVID-19.

In DNA, the CDR3 is TGTGCCAGTAGTATAGCAGGGGCGACCGGGGAGCTGTTTTTT. This gives the protein CASSIAGATGELFF. The chain uses TRBV19 and TRBJ2-2; tentatively, D is TRBD1 (6 bases). The germline CDR1 and CDR2 sequences are LNHDA and SQIVND (reference sequence). V was trimmed by 1 base and J by 5 bases, leaving 8 bases between them. The CDR3 spans 14 residues.

This clone was counted a single time. V and J are TRBV7-8 and TRBJ2-7, with no clear D. Deletions cut 1 base from V and 7 bases from J, with 8 bases between. Per the germline V gene, CDR1 is SGHVS and CDR2 is FQNEAQ. The CDR3 has 12 residues. CDR3 nucleotide sequence: TGTGCCAGCAGCTTAGTTTCGCGAGAGCAGTACTTC. Protein product: CASSLVSREQYF.